Listed below are T cell receptor beta chains from one sample, sequenced in a study of cytomegalovirus exposure and HLA in healthy donors. TCRdb's table, derived via immunoSEQ multiplex PCR, lists solely in-frame clones and lacks some. The sample contains 150,000 or so clones, 70% to 85% of which appear only once. Sequences were obtained from PBMCs. These receptors all come from a man aged 45-65 years in good health and CMV-seropositive. Each CDR3 is given with its conserved first and last residue. Each record gives: clone size, D gene, V gene, J gene, CDR3 protein, CDR3 DNA. A D gene is named only where the DNA matches it firmly. The size of a clone is reported for some rows only, either as once, few or many, or as a class for expanded clones.

clone_size: NA
d_call: NA
v_call: TRBV7-9
j_call: TRBJ1-2
cdr3_aa: CASSLGREQGDYGYTF
cdr3_nt: TGTGCCAGCAGCTTGGGTAGGGAACAGGGTGACTATGGCTACACCTTC

clone_size: NA
d_call: NA
v_call: TRBV6-5
j_call: TRBJ1-1
cdr3_aa: CASTRGHTMNTEAFF
cdr3_nt: TGTGCCAGCACCCGGGGACACACTATGAACACTGAAGCTTTCTTT

clone_size: NA
d_call: NA
v_call: TRBV28
j_call: TRBJ2-3
cdr3_aa: CASSSLSTGRTAQYF
cdr3_nt: TGTGCCAGCAGTTCCCTCTCTACCGGACGGACAGCGCAGTATTTT

clone_size: NA
d_call: NA
v_call: TRBV6-1
j_call: TRBJ2-7
cdr3_aa: CASSPAGVYEQYF
cdr3_nt: TGTGCCAGCAGCCCTGCAGGCGTCTACGAGCAGTACTTC

clone_size: NA
d_call: TRBD2
v_call: TRBV7-2
j_call: TRBJ2-3
cdr3_aa: CASSLGLAGDTQYF
cdr3_nt: TGTGCCAGCAGCTTAGGACTAGCGGGAGATACGCAGTATTTT

clone_size: NA
d_call: TRBD1
v_call: TRBV2
j_call: TRBJ2-7
cdr3_aa: CASGQAYEQYF
cdr3_nt: TGTGCCAGCGGACAGGCCTACGAGCAGTACTTC

clone_size: NA
d_call: TRBD2
v_call: TRBV7-7
j_call: TRBJ2-5
cdr3_aa: CASSLSPGGETQYF
cdr3_nt: TGTGCTAGCAGCTTAAGCCCGGGAGGGGAGACCCAGTACTTC

clone_size: NA
d_call: NA
v_call: TRBV19
j_call: TRBJ1-1
cdr3_aa: CASSIAQVEAFF
cdr3_nt: TGTGCCAGTAGTATAGCCCAGGTTGAAGCTTTCTTT

clone_size: few
d_call: NA
v_call: TRBV6-5
j_call: TRBJ2-1
cdr3_aa: CASSYRGGPQVEQFF
cdr3_nt: TGTGCCAGCAGTTATAGGGGGGGCCCCCAAGTTGAGCAGTTCTTC

clone_size: NA
d_call: NA
v_call: TRBV5-4
j_call: TRBJ1-4
cdr3_aa: CASSLSQGEKLFF
cdr3_nt: TGTGCCAGCAGCTTGAGTCAGGGCGAAAAACTGTTTTTT

clone_size: NA
d_call: TRBD1
v_call: TRBV19
j_call: TRBJ1-1
cdr3_aa: CASSNDRGLSTEAFF
cdr3_nt: TGTGCCAGTAGTAACGACAGGGGTTTAAGCACTGAAGCTTTCTTT

clone_size: NA
d_call: NA
v_call: TRBV4-1
j_call: TRBJ1-3
cdr3_aa: CASSQDLPGSSGNTIYF
cdr3_nt: TGCGCCAGCAGCCAAGATCTTCCAGGTTCCTCTGGAAACACCATATATTTT

clone_size: NA
d_call: NA
v_call: TRBV5-4
j_call: TRBJ1-2
cdr3_aa: CASSRSWNLDKGTF
cdr3_nt: TGTGCCAGCAGCCGATCTTGGAATTTGGACAAAGGCACCTTC

clone_size: NA
d_call: TRBD2
v_call: TRBV11-2
j_call: TRBJ2-1
cdr3_aa: CASSYGGSSYNEQFF
cdr3_nt: TGTGCCAGCAGCTACGGCGGGAGTTCCTACAATGAGCAGTTCTTC

clone_size: NA
d_call: NA
v_call: TRBV27
j_call: TRBJ1-2
cdr3_aa: CASSRSLAGGLGGYTF
cdr3_nt: TGTGCCAGCAGTCGTTCCCTGGCGGGGGGGCTGGGTGGCTACACCTTC

clone_size: few
d_call: TRBD1
v_call: TRBV29-1
j_call: TRBJ2-4
cdr3_aa: CSVRQGIWNIQYF
cdr3_nt: TGCAGCGTTAGACAGGGGATATGGAACATTCAGTACTTC

clone_size: NA
d_call: TRBD1
v_call: TRBV5-6
j_call: TRBJ1-1
cdr3_aa: CASRTGTNTEAFF
cdr3_nt: TGTGCCAGCAGGACAGGGACGAACACTGAAGCTTTCTTT

clone_size: NA
d_call: NA
v_call: TRBV2
j_call: TRBJ2-7
cdr3_aa: CASRQGPYEQYF
cdr3_nt: TGTGCCAGCAGACAGGGCCCCTACGAGCAGTACTTC

clone_size: NA
d_call: NA
v_call: TRBV12-5
j_call: TRBJ2-2
cdr3_aa: CASGPQANTGELFF
cdr3_nt: TGTGCTAGTGGCCCGCAGGCGAACACCGGGGAGCTGTTTTTT

clone_size: NA
d_call: TRBD1
v_call: TRBV6-1
j_call: TRBJ1-1
cdr3_aa: CASRLSIQGDTEAFF
cdr3_nt: TGTGCCAGCAGATTGTCTATCCAGGGGGACACTGAAGCTTTCTTT

clone_size: NA
d_call: TRBD1
v_call: TRBV5-6
j_call: TRBJ1-2
cdr3_aa: CASSSRPGQGFYGYTF
cdr3_nt: TGTGCCAGCAGCTCCCGCCCGGGACAGGGCTTCTATGGCTACACCTTC

clone_size: NA
d_call: NA
v_call: TRBV5-5
j_call: TRBJ1-1
cdr3_aa: CASSWVAGSEAFF
cdr3_nt: TGTGCCAGCAGCTGGGTGGCAGGATCTGAAGCTTTCTTT

clone_size: NA
d_call: TRBD2
v_call: TRBV11-3
j_call: TRBJ2-1
cdr3_aa: CASSLDLPLGTSGIYEQFF
cdr3_nt: TGTGCCAGCAGCTTAGATCTCCCACTGGGGACTAGCGGGATATATGAGCAGTTCTTC

clone_size: NA
d_call: TRBD2
v_call: TRBV29-1
j_call: TRBJ2-1
cdr3_aa: CSVDGGGGYNEQFF
cdr3_nt: TGCAGCGTTGATGGGGGGGGAGGCTACAATGAGCAGTTCTTC

clone_size: NA
d_call: TRBD2
v_call: TRBV19
j_call: TRBJ2-5
cdr3_aa: CASSRGEETQYF
cdr3_nt: TGTGCCAGTAGTCGGGGGGAAGAGACCCAGTACTTC

clone_size: NA
d_call: NA
v_call: TRBV5-1
j_call: TRBJ2-1
cdr3_aa: CASSLDAGTEQFF
cdr3_nt: TGCGCCAGCAGCTTGGATGCGGGAACTGAGCAGTTCTTC

clone_size: NA
d_call: NA
v_call: TRBV7-2
j_call: TRBJ2-2
cdr3_aa: CASSFFGNTGELFF
cdr3_nt: TGTGCCAGCAGCTTCTTCGGGAACACCGGGGAGCTGTTTTTT

clone_size: NA
d_call: NA
v_call: TRBV9
j_call: TRBJ1-3
cdr3_aa: CASSVVGAAGNTIYF
cdr3_nt: TGTGCCAGCAGCGTAGTGGGGGCAGCGGGAAACACCATATATTTT

clone_size: once
d_call: NA
v_call: TRBV9
j_call: TRBJ1-2
cdr3_aa: CASSPRQDANYGYTF
cdr3_nt: TGTGCCAGCAGCCCCCGACAGGATGCTAACTATGGCTACACCTTC

clone_size: NA
d_call: TRBD1
v_call: TRBV6-1
j_call: TRBJ1-5
cdr3_aa: CASSGPTGVTQPQHF
cdr3_nt: TGTGCCAGCAGTGGACCTACAGGGGTGACTCAGCCCCAGCATTTT

clone_size: few
d_call: NA
v_call: TRBV10-3
j_call: TRBJ1-2
cdr3_aa: CAISPKRGGGYTF
cdr3_nt: TGTGCCATCAGTCCGAAGAGAGGGGGTGGCTACACCTTC

clone_size: NA
d_call: NA
v_call: TRBV30
j_call: TRBJ1-3
cdr3_aa: CAWSTGFGGNTIYF
cdr3_nt: TGTGCCTGGAGTACAGGGTTTGGTGGAAACACCATATATTTT

clone_size: NA
d_call: TRBD1
v_call: TRBV19
j_call: TRBJ2-1
cdr3_aa: CASSVGQGIHAEQFF
cdr3_nt: TGTGCCAGTAGTGTCGGACAGGGTATACATGCCGAGCAGTTCTTC

clone_size: once
d_call: NA
v_call: TRBV30
j_call: TRBJ2-1
cdr3_aa: CAWSVLRDEQFF
cdr3_nt: TGTGCCTGGAGTGTACTACGCGATGAGCAGTTCTTC

clone_size: few
d_call: NA
v_call: TRBV5-1
j_call: TRBJ1-1
cdr3_aa: CASSTGEDTEAFF
cdr3_nt: TGCGCCAGCAGTACGGGTGAGGACACTGAAGCTTTCTTT

clone_size: NA
d_call: NA
v_call: TRBV6-5
j_call: TRBJ1-6
cdr3_aa: CASSWDRGNSPLHF
cdr3_nt: TGTGCCAGCAGTTGGGATAGGGGCAATTCACCCCTCCACTTT

clone_size: NA
d_call: NA
v_call: TRBV7-9
j_call: TRBJ1-3
cdr3_aa: CASSFPGKAGNTIYF
cdr3_nt: TGTGCCAGCAGCTTCCCAGGGAAGGCGGGAAACACCATATATTTT

clone_size: NA
d_call: TRBD1
v_call: TRBV27
j_call: TRBJ2-4
cdr3_aa: CASSLGQGAPAAKNIQYF
cdr3_nt: TGTGCCAGCAGTTTGGGACAGGGGGCTCCCGCAGCCAAAAACATTCAGTACTTC

clone_size: few
d_call: NA
v_call: TRBV5-1
j_call: TRBJ2-5
cdr3_aa: CASSLSISWEQETQYF
cdr3_nt: TGTGCCAGCAGCTTGTCCATTTCGTGGGAGCAAGAGACCCAGTACTTC

clone_size: NA
d_call: NA
v_call: TRBV2
j_call: TRBJ1-5
cdr3_aa: CASSETGTLNQPQHF
cdr3_nt: TGTGCCAGCAGCGAGACAGGAACCCTAAATCAGCCCCAGCATTTT

clone_size: NA
d_call: NA
v_call: TRBV9
j_call: TRBJ2-5
cdr3_aa: CASSVESGWGETQYF
cdr3_nt: TGTGCCAGCAGCGTAGAGAGCGGGTGGGGAGAGACCCAGTACTTC

clone_size: NA
d_call: TRBD1
v_call: TRBV14
j_call: TRBJ2-5
cdr3_aa: CASSPLARGPQETQYF
cdr3_nt: TGTGCCAGCAGCCCCTTGGCCAGGGGGCCCCAAGAGACCCAGTACTTC

clone_size: few
d_call: NA
v_call: TRBV28
j_call: TRBJ1-1
cdr3_aa: CASRQGMNTEAFF
cdr3_nt: TGTGCCAGCAGGCAGGGGATGAACACTGAAGCTTTCTTT

clone_size: once
d_call: TRBD2
v_call: TRBV29-1
j_call: TRBJ2-5
cdr3_aa: CSAIVRPTAGGRRRFQETQYF
cdr3_nt: TGCAGCGCGATCGTCCGCCCTACAGCGGGGGGGCGACGGAGATTTCAAGAGACCCAGTACTTC

clone_size: NA
d_call: TRBD1
v_call: TRBV7-2
j_call: TRBJ1-5
cdr3_aa: CASSAPDRGYQPQHF
cdr3_nt: TGTGCCAGCAGCGCGCCGGACAGGGGTTACCAGCCCCAGCATTTT

clone_size: NA
d_call: TRBD1
v_call: TRBV27
j_call: TRBJ2-3
cdr3_aa: CASSLRQGRYTQYF
cdr3_nt: TGTGCCAGCAGTCTCCGACAGGGACGATATACGCAGTATTTT

clone_size: many
d_call: NA
v_call: TRBV6-5
j_call: TRBJ2-1
cdr3_aa: CASSYSTRVGEQFF
cdr3_nt: TGTGCCAGCAGTTACTCGACCAGGGTAGGTGAGCAGTTCTTC